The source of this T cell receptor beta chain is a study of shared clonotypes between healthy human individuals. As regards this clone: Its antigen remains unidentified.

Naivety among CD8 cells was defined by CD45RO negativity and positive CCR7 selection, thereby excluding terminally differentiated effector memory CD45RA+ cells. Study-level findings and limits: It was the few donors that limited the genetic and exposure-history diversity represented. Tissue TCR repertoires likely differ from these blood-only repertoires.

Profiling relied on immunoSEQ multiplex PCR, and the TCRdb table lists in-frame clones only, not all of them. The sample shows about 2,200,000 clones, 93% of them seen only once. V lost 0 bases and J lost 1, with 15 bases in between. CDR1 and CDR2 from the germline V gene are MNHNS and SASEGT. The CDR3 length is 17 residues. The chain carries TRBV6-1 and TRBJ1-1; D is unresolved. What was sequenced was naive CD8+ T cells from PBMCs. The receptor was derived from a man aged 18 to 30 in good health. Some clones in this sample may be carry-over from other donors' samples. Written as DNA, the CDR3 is TGTGCCAGCAGTGAAGCAGTGCCAGCTAAAAAGAACACTGAAGCTTTCTTT. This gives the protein CASSEAVPAKKNTEAFF.